This passage covers 24 T cell receptor beta chains from one sample sequenced in a study. TCRdb reanalysed the RT-PCR reads using MiXCR and keeps one entry per CDR3 protein. The sample consists of hundreds of thousands of distinct CDR3 sequences, 14% of them appearing once. The sequenced sample consisted of memory CD4+ T cells from blood. These receptors all stem from a female donor in good health, serving as a healthy control.

This clonotype has a handful of counts. The V and J genes are TRBV20-1 and TRBJ1-2, with D perhaps matching TRBD1 (6 bases). The CDR3 is 13 residues long. V dropped 4 bases and J dropped 8 bases, with 17 bases sitting between them. Germline loops: CDR1 DFQATT, CDR2 SNEGSKA (reference sequence). CDR3 amino acids: CSATQRGGGGYTF. The CDR3 DNA sequence: TGCAGTGCTACCCAGCGAGGTGGGGGCGGCTACACCTTC.

The sample holds a few counts of this clonotype. The J gene is TRBJ2-5, the V gene TRBV7-2, with 8 bases that match TRBD2. CDR1 is SGHTA, CDR2 FQGNSA, per germline. V lost 3 bases to trimming and J lost 3 bases; unmatched junction nucleotides: 9. CDR3 length equals 16 residues. The CDR3 sequence: CASSFNVPGLEETQYF. CDR3 nucleotides: TGTGCCAGCAGCTTCAATGTTCCGGGACTAGAAGAGACCCAGTACTTC.

This clonotype turned up a few times. This chain links TRBV18 with TRBJ1-1; D unresolved. The CDR3 extends over 15 amino acids. Per the germline V gene, CDR1 is KGHSH and CDR2 is LQKENI. The germline V and J ends were trimmed by 1 base and 3 bases, with 12 bases remaining between them. CDR3 sequence (DNA): TGTGCCAGCTCACCACGGAGGGTTCTGGACACTGAAGCTTTCTTT. It yields the protein CASSPRRVLDTEAFF.

This rearrangement joins TRBV2 to TRBJ1-5, with D unclear. The CDR3 runs 14 residues. The germline V and J ends were trimmed by 6 bases and 0 bases, with 9 bases remaining between them. CDR1 and CDR2 from the germline V gene are SNHLY and FYNNEI. The CDR3 bases are TGTGCCAGCAGCGAACGGGTTAGCAATCAGCCCCAGCATTTT. This codes for CASSERVSNQPQHF.

This chain connects TRBV6-2 or TRBV6-3 to TRBJ1-3; weak D call: TRBD1 (6 bases). In germline, CDR1 is MNHEY, CDR2 SVGEGT. The CDR3 totals 16 residues. V shed 5 bases and J shed 3 bases, with 17 bases lying between them. The CDR3 here is CASSVGLGAVGNTIYF. The DNA of the CDR3 is TGTGCCAGCAGTGTAGGGCTGGGGGCGGTTGGAAACACCATATATTTT.

This clonotype came up many times. V gene TRBV7-9 combines with J gene TRBJ1-1; 8 bases are a match to TRBD1. Germline assignment: CDR1 SEHNR and CDR2 FQNEAQ (reference sequence). V lost 10 bases and J lost 4; bases outside the gene matches: 5. CDR3 length equals 12 residues. The CDR3 sequence: CATGQGITEAFF. CDR3 nucleotides: TGTGCCACCGGACAGGGAATCACTGAAGCTTTCTTT.

This clonotype was observed a handful of times. The V and J genes are TRBV11-2 and TRBJ2-1; possibly TRBD1 for D (6 bases). This CDR3 is 16 amino acids long. The V gene's germline CDR1 is SGHAT and CDR2 FQNNGV. V was shortened by 4 bases and J by 0 bases, with 13 bases between the two germline ends. CDR3: CASSSDRYISYNEQFF. CDR3 coding DNA: TGTGCCAGCAGCTCCGACAGGTATATCTCCTACAATGAGCAGTTCTTC. Variable domain in full (rest from reference TRBV11-2 and TRBJ2-1): EAGVAQSPRYKIIEKRQSVAFWCNPISGHATLYWYQQILGQGPKLLIQFQNNGVVDDSQLPKDRFSAERLKGVDSTLKIQPAKLEDSAVYLCASSSDRYISYNEQFFGPGTRLTVL.

This clonotype has just a few counts. The chain couples TRBV7-2 to TRBJ2-4, with D hard to call. Germline lookup yields CDR1 SGHTA and CDR2 FQGNSA. CDR3 length equals 14 residues. V shed 3 bases and J shed 4 bases, with 10 bases lying between them. The CDR3 nucleotides are TGTGCCAGCAGCTTTATGAGTAGTAAAAACATTCAGTACTTC. As protein: CASSFMSSKNIQYF.

This clonotype appeared many times. The chain carries TRBV27 and TRBJ2-7; D perhaps matches TRBD2 (6 bases). Germline V lookup: CDR1 MNHEY, CDR2 SMNVEV (reference sequence). CDR3 size: 13 residues. Trimming shortened V by 9 bases and J by 6 bases, and 18 bases separated the two germline ends. The CDR3 protein is CASYRDLSSEQYF. As DNA, the CDR3 is TGTGCCAGTTACCGGGACTTGAGTTCCGAGCAGTACTTC.

This clonotype was seen at least ten times. CDR3 residues: CASSRHSITYNEQFF. CDR3 in DNA: TGTGCCAGCAGCCGACATAGCATAACCTACAATGAGCAGTTCTTC. This chain uses TRBV7-8 with TRBJ2-1; D is ambiguous. This CDR3 is built from 15 residues. V gave up 5 bases and J gave up 2 bases, with 13 bases separating them. The germline V gene encodes CDR1 SGHVS and CDR2 FQNEAQ.

J is TRBJ2-3 and V is TRBV7-9; 11 bases are shared with TRBD1. Germline CDR1 reads SEHNR; CDR2 reads FQNEAQ (reference sequence). V lost 7 bases, J lost 5 bases, and 8 bases stayed unmatched. The CDR3 extends over 15 amino acids. CDR3 sequence: CASTPGTGGGDTQYF. In DNA, the CDR3 is TGTGCCAGCACCCCAGGGACAGGGGGGGGAGATACGCAGTATTTT.

This clonotype was found a few times. V is TRBV5-1 and J is TRBJ2-7; a weak D match, TRBD1 (5 bases). CDR3 size: 14 residues. CDR1 and CDR2 (germline): SGHRS, YFSETQ. Trimming took off 0 bases at V and 4 bases at J, with 11 bases between the two ends. The CDR3 region is CASSLGGAEYEQYF. The CDR3 nucleotides read TGCGCCAGCAGCTTGGGTGGGGCAGAATACGAGCAGTACTTC.

The chain carries TRBV18 and TRBJ1-5, with D uncertain. Germline V gene lookup returns CDR1 KGHSH and CDR2 LQKENI. The CDR3 has 15 residues. Deletions cut 3 bases from V and 3 bases from J, with 12 bases between. The CDR3 loop reads CASSPFDGHNQPQHF. For the CDR3, the DNA is TGTGCCAGCTCACCCTTTGACGGTCACAATCAGCCCCAGCATTTT. Full variable domain (remainder filled in from reference TRBV18 and TRBJ1-5): NAGVMQNPRHLVRRRGQEARLRCSPMKGHSHVYWYRQLPEEGLKFMVYLQKENIIDESGMPKERFSAEFPKEGPSILRIQQVVRGDSAAYFCASSPFDGHNQPQHFGDGTRLSIL.

This clonotype was seen repeatedly, ten times or more. This chain's CDR3 is CATSPGSHSPLHF. The CDR3 DNA reads as TGTGCCACCAGTCCAGGGAGTCATTCACCCCTCCACTTT. The chain carries TRBV15 and TRBJ1-6; possible D gene TRBD1, 5 bases. The CDR3 is 13 amino acids. Trimming removed 6 bases at V and 8 bases at J, with 11 bases between. Germline V gives CDR1 LNHNV, CDR2 YYDKDF (reference sequence).

The chain recombines TRBV20-1 with TRBJ1-5; D ambiguous. CDR1 and CDR2 (germline): DFQATT, SNEGSKA (reference sequence). This CDR3 contains 14 residues. Deletions cut 5 bases from V and 2 bases from J, with 13 bases between. CDR3 sequence reads: CSAGRALGNQPQHF. CDR3 DNA sequence: TGCAGTGCTGGCCGGGCCCTCGGCAATCAGCCCCAGCATTTT.

J is TRBJ2-3 and V is TRBV9; D is tentatively TRBD1 or TRBD2 (5 bases each). The germline V gene encodes CDR1 SGDLS and CDR2 YYNGEE. V lost 0 bases and J lost 1, with 12 bases in between. The CDR3 contains 16 residues. DNA for the CDR3: TGTGCCAGCAGCGTAGCAGGGCGGGCGGGCACAGATACGCAGTATTTT. Translated, it gives CASSVAGRAGTDTQYF.

This clonotype has ten or more counts. In DNA form, the CDR3 reads TGTGCCAGCTCACCACGCACTCAAGAGACCCAGTACTTC. It is translated as CASSPRTQETQYF. V usage is TRBV7-2 and J usage is TRBJ2-5; D uncertain. The V and J ends lost 8 bases and 2 bases respectively, with 12 bases between them. This CDR3 spans 13 amino acids. The germline gives CDR1 SGHTA, CDR2 FQGNSA.

As for this clonotype: The conserved phenylalanine or tryptophan normally closing the CDR3 is absent here, so this likely arose from a read error. The chain recombines TRBV20-1 with TRBJ2-3; 8 bases are a match to TRBD2. The CDR3 runs 15 residues. CDR1 is DFQATT and CDR2 is SNEGSKA in the germline V gene (reference sequence). Germline trimming cut 5 bases from V and 0 bases from J; bases unmatched to any gene: 7. CDR3 sequence reads: CSALRGGSSTDTQYL. The CDR3 DNA reads as TGCAGTGCTCTTCGCGGGGGGTCTAGCACAGATACGCAGTATCTT.

This clonotype was found a few times. The chain employs TRBV20-1 and TRBJ2-2; D is tentatively TRBD1 or TRBD2 (6 bases each). This CDR3 spans 17 amino acids. The V end was cut by 1 base, the J end by 0 bases, with 15 bases between. Germline CDR1 and CDR2: DFQATT and SNEGSKA (reference sequence). The CDR3 region has the DNA TGCAGTGCTAGAGGGGGGCGGGATACCTCGAACACCGGGGAGCTGTTTTTT. This encodes CSARGGRDTSNTGELFF.

J is TRBJ2-1 and V is TRBV27, with D possibly matching TRBD1 (6 bases). Looked up from germline, CDR1 is MNHEY and CDR2 is SMNVEV (reference sequence). Between the trimmed V and J ends, which lost 4 bases and 8 bases, there was a span of 21 bases. The length of the CDR3 is 16 residues. The CDR3 loop is CASSSETVPWGHEQFF. In nucleotides, the CDR3 is TGTGCCAGCAGTTCAGAGACAGTCCCCTGGGGGCATGAGCAGTTCTTC.

There are many counts of this clonotype. V gene TRBV4-3 combines with J gene TRBJ2-3; possible D gene TRBD1, 5 bases. The CDR3 has 15 residues. The V end lost 0 bases, the J end lost 2 bases, and 9 bases lay between the germline ends. The germline gives CDR1 LGHNA, CDR2 YSLEER. Here the CDR3 DNA reads TGCGCCAGCAGCCAAGACAGGGCTTTCACAGATACGCAGTATTTT. Translating it yields CASSQDRAFTDTQYF.

This clonotype was observed many times. This rearrangement joins TRBV5-5 to TRBJ2-3, with D perhaps matching TRBD2 (5 bases). The germline gives CDR1 SGHKS, CDR2 YYEKEE (reference sequence). The CDR3 is made up of 16 amino acids. Trimming cost V 1 base and J 0 bases, with 12 bases left between them. This chain's CDR3 is CASSLSASGSTDTQYF. The CDR3 DNA reads TGTGCCAGCAGCTTGTCCGCGTCGGGGAGCACAGATACGCAGTATTTT.

This clonotype was seen only a few times. The V call is TRBV7-2, the J call TRBJ2-7; TRBD1 is a possible D gene (5 bases). V was trimmed by 1 base and J by 6 bases, leaving 13 bases between them. From germline, CDR1 is SGHTA and CDR2 FQGNSA. The CDR3 length is 14 residues. This CDR3 is CASSLGFPRAEQYF. The CDR3 DNA is TGTGCCAGCAGCTTAGGCTTCCCCAGGGCCGAGCAGTACTTC.

The rearrangement links TRBV6-2 or TRBV6-3 to TRBJ1-1; tentatively, D is TRBD1 (5 bases). Germline assignment: CDR1 MNHEY and CDR2 SVGEGT. The CDR3 is made up of 13 amino acids. Trimming took off 2 bases at V and 4 bases at J, with 8 bases between the two ends. The CDR3 protein is CASSYAGATEAFF. The CDR3 nucleotides read TGTGCCAGCAGTTACGCCGGGGCCACTGAAGCTTTCTTT.